The 27 T cell receptor beta chains listed next were all sequenced from one sample in a study of T cell responses to AZD1222 COVID-19 vaccine (dated by TCRdb to the early 2020s). Receptor libraries were prepared by the immunoSEQ multiplex PCR assay. TCRdb carries this immuneACCESS record with in-frame sequences only. Its versions omit some clonotypes, under half of them owing to an unresolved V gene in the studies checked, with the rest unexplained. For this sample the table gives around 110,000 clones, of which 85% to 95% were detected only once. 2.5% to 3.5% of the sample goes to the ten largest clones. The sample's time point label is to be understood as: baseline before first vaccination. Source: peripheral blood, taken on day 0 of AZD1222 vaccination. These receptors were taken from an adult in good health.

The chain couples TRBV7-6 to TRBJ2-1, with D possibly matching TRBD2 (6 bases). Germline-derived CDR1 and CDR2 are SGHVS and FNYEAQ. The CDR3 spans 14 residues. Trimming removed 4 bases from V and 5 bases from J, with 12 bases in between. This CDR3 is CASSSRGVDNEQFF. The CDR3 DNA reads as TGTGCCAGCAGCTCCCGCGGGGTTGACAATGAGCAGTTCTTC.

This clone appeared a few times. This sequence joins TRBV28 and TRBJ2-2, with 7 bases that match TRBD1. CDR1 MDHEN and CDR2 SYDVKM come from the germline V gene. The CDR3 sequence is 15 residues long. V lost 4 bases to trimming and J lost 7 bases; unmatched junction nucleotides: 9. The DNA for the CDR3 is TGTGCCAGCAGTTGCCGGGACAGCCCAAGCGGGGAGCTGTTTTTT. Its protein product is CASSCRDSPSGELFF.

The chain uses TRBV5-1 and TRBJ2-2, with a weak D call TRBD2 (6 bases). Germline V gives CDR1 SGHRS, CDR2 YFSETQ. Trimming removed 6 bases at V and 6 bases at J, with 21 bases between. The CDR3 is 16 amino acids. The CDR3 sequence is CASTTSSVGMSGELFF. The CDR3 coding sequence is TGCGCCAGCACAACTAGCTCTGTGGGAATGTCCGGGGAGCTGTTTTTT.

This rearrangement joins TRBV28 to TRBJ2-6; TRBD1 might be the D (5 bases). Germline assignment: CDR1 MDHEN and CDR2 SYDVKM. This CDR3 contains 16 residues. Trimming took off 5 bases at V and 3 bases at J, with 14 bases between the two ends. CDR3 protein: CASSVLTGSGANVLTF. The CDR3 coding sequence is TGTGCCAGCAGTGTCCTCACAGGCAGTGGGGCCAACGTCCTGACTTTC.

The chain uses TRBV24-1 and TRBJ2-7; 9 bases fit TRBD1. The J segment lost 5 bases and the V segment lost 5 bases, leaving 6 bases of the junction unmatched. The germline gives CDR1 KGHDR, CDR2 SFDVKD. The CDR3 runs to 14 residues. The CDR3 loop reads CATSGGRTGDEQYF. CDR3 sequence (DNA): TGTGCCACCAGTGGGGGGCGGACAGGGGACGAGCAGTACTTC.

This clone came up once. CDR3 nucleotide sequence: TGTGCCAGCACTCCTTTCCCGGCCTCAGGGACTGAAGCTTTCTTT. Encoded protein: CASTPFPASGTEAFF. This rearrangement joins TRBV5-6 to TRBJ1-1; D is possibly TRBD1 (5 bases). Germline lookup yields CDR1 SGHDT and CDR2 YYEEEE. CDR3 length: 15 amino acids. The V end lost 6 bases, the J end lost 5 bases, and 20 bases lay between the germline ends. The complete variable domain, with remaining parts taken from reference TRBV5-6 and TRBJ1-1, reads DAGVTQSPTHLIKTRGQQVTLRCSPKSGHDTVSWYQQALGQGPQFIFQYYEEEERQRGNFPDRFSGHQFPNYSSELNVNALLLGDSALYLCASTPFPASGTEAFFGQGTRLTVV.

The chain couples TRBV15 to TRBJ2-7; D not certain. Trimming removed 1 base from V and 0 bases from J, with 10 bases in between. Germline-derived CDR1 and CDR2 are LNHNV and YYDKDF (reference sequence). CDR3 length equals 15 residues. This CDR3 reads CATSRVGFGSYEQYF. The CDR3 DNA reads as TGTGCCACCAGCAGAGTAGGCTTTGGCTCCTACGAGCAGTACTTC.

This sequence joins TRBV15 and TRBJ2-2, with D possibly matching TRBD1 (6 bases). CDR3 length: 13 amino acids. Germline CDR1 and CDR2: LNHNV and YYDKDF (reference sequence). V lost 2 bases and J lost 13, with 14 bases in between. The CDR3 here is CATSRTTQGWLFF. In nucleotides, the CDR3 is TGTGCCACCAGCAGAACTACACAGGGCTGGCTGTTTTTT.

The J gene is TRBJ1-2, the V gene TRBV5-4; D is uncertain. V was cut by 4 bases and J by 8 bases, with 12 bases left in between. This CDR3 spans 12 amino acids. CDR1 is SGHNT and CDR2 is YYREEE in the germline V gene (reference sequence). The CDR3 sequence: CASSLGVGGYTF. The CDR3 DNA reads TGTGCCAGCAGCCTTGGGGTGGGCGGCTACACCTTC. The full variable domain, in which reference TRBV5-4 and TRBJ1-2 provide the parts outside the CDR3, is ETGVTQSPTHLIKTRGQQVTLRCSSQSGHNTVSWYQQALGQGPQFIFQYYREEENGRGNFPPRFSGLQFPNYSSELNVNALELDDSALYLCASSLGVGGYTFGSGTRLTVV.

This chain joins TRBV7-8 and TRBJ2-2; D call uncertain. From germline, CDR1 is SGHVS and CDR2 FQNEAQ. Trimming left V 0 bases short and J 10 bases short, with 0 bases between. The CDR3 runs to 10 residues. CDR3 DNA: TGTGCCAGCAGCTTAGCGGAGCTGTTTTTT. It yields the protein CASSLAELFF.

This CDR3 is CASSHPGTLYEQYF. The CDR3 DNA is TGCGCCAGCAGCCACCCCGGGACTCTTTACGAGCAGTACTTC. The chain carries TRBV4-1 and TRBJ2-7, with D tentatively TRBD2 (6 bases). The ends were cut back, 3 bases at V and 4 bases at J, with 13 bases in the middle. The CDR3 runs to 14 residues. From germline, CDR1 is MGHRA and CDR2 YSYEKL.

The chain has TRBV28 and TRBJ1-5; D gene uncertain. Germline loops: CDR1 MDHEN, CDR2 SYDVKM. The V end was cut by 3 bases, the J end by 7 bases, with 16 bases between. The CDR3 is 15 residues long. The CDR3 region has the DNA TGTGCCAGCAGTTTTATGACGGGGTCTATGCAGCCCCAGCATTTT. The encoded protein is CASSFMTGSMQPQHF.

The J gene is TRBJ1-3, the V gene TRBV13; D possibly corresponds to TRBD1 (5 bases). Trimming took off 2 bases at V and 4 bases at J, with 9 bases between the two ends. This CDR3 contains 14 residues. Germline V gene lookup returns CDR1 PRHDT and CDR2 FYEKMQ (reference sequence). Here the CDR3 DNA reads TGTGCCAGCAGCTTACAGGGCTCCGGAAACACCATATATTTT. Protein: CASSLQGSGNTIYF.

J is TRBJ1-4 and V is TRBV6-6; D uncertain. The CDR3 length is 13 residues. Trimming took 6 bases from V and 8 from J, leaving 13 bases between them. Germline assignment: CDR1 MNHNY and CDR2 SVGAGI (reference sequence). DNA of the CDR3: TGTGCCAGCAGACCCCAGGAATACGAAAAACTGTTTTTT. Translated: CASRPQEYEKLFF.

This clone occurred a few times. V and J are TRBV12-2 and TRBJ2-2. TRBV12-2 is shown as a pseudogene. The CDR3 has 8 amino acids. The CDR3 coding sequence is TGTGCACCACCTCGACCGTTTTTT. The encoded protein is CAPPRPFF.

The chain recombines TRBV28 with TRBJ1-5, with a possible D match to TRBD1 (5 bases). The length of the CDR3 is 16 residues. Germline CDR1 MDHEN, CDR2 SYDVKM. Trimming shortened V by 3 bases and J by 0 bases, and 12 bases separated the two germline ends. The CDR3 sequence: CASSFVRANSNQPQHF. CDR3 coding DNA: TGTGCCAGCAGTTTCGTCAGGGCGAATAGCAATCAGCCCCAGCATTTT.

The J gene is TRBJ1-5, the V gene TRBV10-1; the D is unclear. Germline assignment: CDR1 WNHNN and CDR2 SYGVQD (reference sequence). This CDR3 has 13 amino acids. V lost 3 bases to trimming and J lost 6 bases, with 9 bases between them. The CDR3 sequence is CASSDGPLQPQHF. As DNA, the CDR3 is TGCGCCAGCAGTGATGGCCCCCTTCAGCCCCAGCATTTT.

CDR3 in DNA: TGCAGCGTTGAAGCGGGCCACATCTATGGCTACACCTTC. Residues: CSVEAGHIYGYTF. The genes are TRBV29-1 and TRBJ1-2; no clear D. In germline, CDR1 is SQVTM, CDR2 ANQGSEA. The CDR3 is 13 amino acids. Between the trimmed V and J ends, which lost 1 base and 4 bases, there was a span of 10 bases.

V and J are TRBV2 and TRBJ1-2, with TRBD1 matching over 9 bases. Trimming removed 0 bases from V and 4 bases from J; junction bases left unmatched: 6. CDR1 is SNHLY and CDR2 is FYNNEI in the germline V gene. This CDR3 region has 16 residues. The CDR3 loop is CASSEALGTGPYGYTF. Here the CDR3 DNA reads TGTGCCAGCAGTGAAGCGCTTGGGACAGGGCCCTATGGCTACACCTTC.

The chain uses TRBV29-1 and TRBJ2-2, with D perhaps being TRBD1 or TRBD2 (6 bases each). The germline CDR1 and CDR2 sequences are SQVTM and ANQGSEA. The CDR3 length is 16 residues. The V end lost 7 bases, the J end lost 2 bases, and 20 bases lay between the germline ends. The CDR3 reads CSETCQGRYNTGELFF. Written as DNA, the CDR3 is TGCAGCGAGACATGCCAGGGGAGGTATAACACCGGGGAGCTGTTTTTT.

The chain uses TRBV7-9 and TRBJ2-7, with D perhaps TRBD1 (7 bases). The V end lost 4 bases, the J end lost 3 bases, and 19 bases lay between the germline ends. This CDR3 contains 16 residues. Looked up from germline, CDR1 is SEHNR and CDR2 is FQNEAQ (reference sequence). CDR3 sequence reads: CASSSRPTGEDYEQYF. The CDR3 nucleotides are TGTGCCAGCAGCTCCAGACCCACAGGGGAGGACTACGAGCAGTACTTC. The entire variable domain, with the rest obtained from reference TRBV7-9 and TRBJ2-7, is as follows: DTGVSQNPRHKITKRGQNVTFRCDPISEHNRLYWYRQTLGQGPEFLTYFQNEAQLEKSRLLSDRFSAERPKGSFSTLEIQRTEQGDSAMYLCASSSRPTGEDYEQYFGPGTRLTVT.

This clone was seen more than once but under ten times. V gene TRBV21-1 combines with J gene TRBJ2-3; no check of the table's D call, TRBD2, against the DNA was made. TRBV21-1 is reported as a pseudogene. The CDR3 has 16 amino acids. In nucleotides, the CDR3 is TGTGCCAGCAGCAAAGCCCTAGCGGGGTTCACAGATACGCAGTATTTT. It yields the protein CASSKALAGFTDTQYF.

The rearrangement uses TRBV24-1 and TRBJ2-7, with D tentatively TRBD1 (6 bases). V lost 6 bases and J lost 1, with 15 bases in between. The CDR3 extends over 15 amino acids. Germline CDR1 and CDR2: KGHDR and SFDVKD. The CDR3 sequence is CATSSRGQKSYEQYF. As DNA, the CDR3 is TGTGCCACCAGTTCCCGGGGACAAAAATCCTACGAGCAGTACTTC.

This clone has only a few counts. V is TRBV3-1 (or the pseudogene TRBV3-2) and J is TRBJ1-3; 7 bases map to TRBD1. The trim removed 6 bases at V and 2 bases at J, leaving 7 bases unmatched. The CDR3 extends over 15 amino acids. The germline gives CDR1 LGHDT, CDR2 YNNKEL (reference sequence). The CDR3 reads CASSFGQAAGNTIYF. CDR3 DNA: TGTGCCAGCAGTTTCGGACAGGCAGCTGGAAACACCATATATTTT.

The chain couples TRBV18 to TRBJ1-5, with D possibly being TRBD1 (5 bases). The CDR3 runs 19 residues. V lost 3 bases to trimming and J lost 6 bases, with 27 bases between them. CDR1 is KGHSH and CDR2 is LQKENI in the germline V gene. CDR3 coding DNA: TGTGCCAGCTCACCCCTCCCGTGGGGGGGGTTGACTGGGGGTCAGCCCCAGCATTTT. Its protein is CASSPLPWGGLTGGQPQHF.

The rearrangement uses TRBV5-1 and TRBJ2-5, with D possibly being TRBD2 (5 bases). In germline, CDR1 is SGHRS, CDR2 YFSETQ. This CDR3 region has 13 residues. Between the trimmed V and J ends, which lost 0 bases and 5 bases, there was a span of 8 bases. Here the CDR3 DNA reads TGCGCCAGCAGCTTGGACGGGATTGAGACCCAGTACTTC. Translated: CASSLDGIETQYF.

This clone was detected once. V gene TRBV18 combines with J gene TRBJ2-7; 7 bases fit TRBD2. Per the germline V gene, CDR1 is KGHSH and CDR2 is LQKENI. CDR3 length: 14 amino acids. V was pared by 1 base and J by 7 bases, with 7 bases of the junction left unmatched. For the CDR3, the DNA is TGTGCCAGCTCACCACAAGGGAGGGCTCTAGAGCAGTACTTC. Protein product: CASSPQGRALEQYF.